This entry describes one T cell receptor beta chain. This record comes from a study of blood T cell repertoires in COVID-19. Germline lookup yields CDR1 LNHDA and CDR2 SQIVND (reference sequence). The CDR3 has 13 amino acids. V lost 7 bases and J lost 4; bases outside the gene matches: 5. TCRdb's table, derived via immunoSEQ multiplex PCR, lists solely in-frame clones and lacks some. Among some 40,000 clones listed, 88% were seen once. V and J are TRBV19 and TRBJ2-5, with 8 bases fitting TRBD1. The sample consisted of peripheral blood. The origin of this receptor is a man aged 65 to 85 with acute or convalescent COVID-19. The CDR3 sequence is CASIGQGGETQYF. Written as DNA, the CDR3 is TGTGCCAGTATCGGACAGGGAGGAGAGACCCAGTACTTC.